A single sample is the source of the 21 T cell receptor beta chains below, sequenced in a study of T cell responses to AZD1222 COVID-19 vaccine. Clones were read by immunoSEQ multiplex PCR, and TCRdb kept only the in-frame ones, dropping some. The sample yields over 120,000 clones, about 91% seen once. Sequences were derived from peripheral blood, sampled on day 0 of AZD1222 vaccination. These receptors all come from an adult in good health.

V is TRBV12-5 and J is TRBJ2-7; D might be TRBD1 (5 bases). The CDR3 length is 15 residues. Germline V gene lookup returns CDR1 LGHNT and CDR2 FRNRAP. Trimming took 1 base from V and 5 from J, leaving 15 bases between them. The CDR3 region has the DNA TGTGCTAGTGGTTTGGCCGGCAGGGAACCGCACGAGCAGTACTTC. Its translation: CASGLAGREPHEQYF.

The rearrangement links TRBV6-6 to TRBJ1-4, with D tentatively TRBD1 (5 bases). CDR1 and CDR2 from the germline V gene are MNHNY and SVGAGI (reference sequence). Trimming pared 6 bases from V and 6 bases from J, leaving 14 bases between. CDR3 size: 14 residues. The CDR3 spells CASRTTQGDEKLFF. The CDR3, as DNA: TGTGCCAGCAGAACGACGCAGGGTGATGAAAAACTGTTTTTT.

The chain is built from TRBV27 and TRBJ1-2; D remains ambiguous. Germline V gene sequence: CDR1 MNHEY, CDR2 SMNVEV (reference sequence). The length of the CDR3 is 13 residues. Between the trimmed V and J ends, which lost 3 bases and 2 bases, there was a span of 7 bases. The CDR3 region is CASSFAGNYGYTF. The CDR3 nucleotides are TGTGCCAGCAGTTTTGCGGGGAACTATGGCTACACCTTC.

As DNA, the CDR3 is TGCAGCGTCTCCGCCTCCTTAAGGGGCGAGCAGTACTTC. Translating gives CSVSASLRGEQYF. V and J are TRBV29-1 and TRBJ2-7; D may be TRBD1 (5 bases). V lost 6 bases and J lost 6, with 18 bases in between. Per the germline V gene, CDR1 is SQVTM and CDR2 is ANQGSEA. The CDR3 extends over 13 amino acids.

This chain joins TRBV2 and TRBJ2-2; perhaps TRBD2 as D (7 bases). Trimming stripped 1 base from V and 6 bases from J, with 15 bases between. CDR3 length equals 16 residues. CDR1 is SNHLY and CDR2 is FYNNEI in the germline V gene. The DNA for the CDR3 is TGTGCCAGCAGTGAAGATAGGGGGGGCTTGGCCGGGGAGCTGTTTTTT. Encoded protein: CASSEDRGGLAGELFF.

This clone appeared once. The CDR3 is CASSTRDRTDTQYF. In DNA form, the CDR3 reads TGCGCCAGCAGCACCCGGGACAGGACAGATACGCAGTATTTT. This chain links TRBV4-1 with TRBJ2-3; TRBD1 agrees at 8 bases. Germline loops: CDR1 MGHRA, CDR2 YSYEKL. CDR3 length equals 14 residues. The junction had 4 bases not matched to a gene; V was cut back by 5 bases and J by 3 bases.

J is TRBJ2-7 and V is TRBV19, with 7 bases fitting TRBD2. With V trimmed by 9 bases and J by 2 bases, 4 bases remained unmatched. Germline V gene sequence: CDR1 LNHDA, CDR2 SQIVND (reference sequence). The CDR3 sequence is 12 residues long. The CDR3 region is CASGTTPYEQYF. The CDR3 DNA is TGTGCCAGCGGGACTACTCCCTACGAGCAGTACTTC.

The V gene is TRBV7-8, the J gene TRBJ1-1, with D unclear. Germline CDR1 is SGHVS and CDR2 is FQNEAQ. The CDR3 spans 13 residues. V lost 3 bases, J lost 1 base, and 6 bases lay in between. In DNA, the CDR3 is TGTGCCAGCAGCTTTGGAGGGAACACTGAAGCTTTCTTT. Translating gives CASSFGGNTEAFF.

The rearrangement links TRBV11-2 to TRBJ1-2; unclear D gene. CDR1 is SGHAT, CDR2 FQNNGV, per germline. There are 16 residues in the CDR3. Trimming pared 5 bases from V and 6 bases from J, leaving 22 bases between. The CDR3 DNA reads TGTGCCAGCAGCCCCTCCTCCGGGGTATATATGAATGGCTACACCTTC. Translating gives CASSPSSGVYMNGYTF.

This chain connects TRBV5-1 to TRBJ2-1; D perhaps matches TRBD2 (6 bases). The CDR3 length is 19 residues. CDR1 and CDR2 (germline): SGHRS, YFSETQ. Trimming left V 2 bases short and J 2 bases short, with 23 bases between. The CDR3 DNA is TGCGCCAGCAGCTTCCCAGGTGGTGTGGTTGGGAGGACCTACAATGAGCAGTTCTTC. Translation gives CASSFPGGVVGRTYNEQFF.

The chain employs TRBV15 and TRBJ1-2; D gene ambiguous. V lost 0 bases and J lost 0, with 8 bases in between. The CDR3 totals 15 residues. CDR1 and CDR2 (germline): LNHNV, YYDKDF (reference sequence). The CDR3, as DNA: TGTGCCACCAGCAGAGAAGGCAGACCTAACTATGGCTACACCTTC. This gives the protein CATSREGRPNYGYTF.

The V and J genes are TRBV28 and TRBJ2-1; 10 bases line up with TRBD1. Per germline, CDR1 MDHEN and CDR2 SYDVKM. The CDR3 sequence is 16 residues long. J lost 2 bases, V lost 3 bases, and 4 bases had no gene match. In DNA, the CDR3 is TGTGCCAGCAGTTTCCTCGGACAGGGGGCCTACAATGAGCAGTTCTTC. Its protein is CASSFLGQGAYNEQFF. The complete variable domain, with remaining parts taken from reference TRBV28 and TRBJ2-1, reads DVKVTQSSRYLVKRTGEKVFLECVQDMDHENMFWYRQDPGLGLRLIYFSYDVKMKEKGDIPEGYSVSREKKERFSLILESASTNQTSMYLCASSFLGQGAYNEQFFGPGTRLTVL.

The chain couples TRBV5-4 to TRBJ1-2; D not resolved. The CDR3 covers 15 residues. Germline loops: CDR1 SGHNT, CDR2 YYREEE (reference sequence). Trimming cost V 1 base and J 4 bases, with 14 bases left between them. This CDR3 is CASSLKTIYPYGYTF. CDR3 DNA: TGTGCCAGCAGCTTGAAGACGATATACCCCTATGGCTACACCTTC.

The chain recombines TRBV9 with TRBJ2-7; 15 bases line up with TRBD2. The CDR3 is 15 residues long. CDR1 is SGDLS, CDR2 YYNGEE, per germline. After removal of 3 bases from V and 4 bases from J, the junction contained 2 bases not matched to a gene. The CDR3, as DNA: TGTGCCAGCAGCGGAGGGACTAGCGGGGGGTACGAGCAGTACTTC. It encodes CASSGGTSGGYEQYF.

This clone turned up a few times. This chain connects TRBV30 to TRBJ2-2; 11 nucleotides match TRBD2. This CDR3 is built from 16 residues. Germline trimming cut 0 bases from V and 4 bases from J; bases unmatched to any gene: 4. Per germline, CDR1 GTSNPN and CDR2 SVGIG (reference sequence). CDR3 in amino acids: CAWSVLAGALTGELFF. The CDR3 nucleotides read TGTGCCTGGAGTGTACTAGCGGGGGCCCTCACCGGGGAGCTGTTTTTT.

This sequence joins TRBV7-9 and TRBJ1-3; 9 bases match TRBD1. CDR3 length equals 15 residues. Germline values: CDR1 SEHNR, CDR2 FQNEAQ (reference sequence). After removal of 7 bases from V and 5 bases from J, the junction contained 9 bases not matched to a gene. CDR3 region: CASMGQGYLRNTIYF. The CDR3 nucleotides read TGTGCCAGCATGGGACAGGGATATTTGAGAAACACCATATATTTT.

The rearrangement joins TRBV6-5 to TRBJ1-4, with TRBD1 matching over 9 bases. The germline V gene encodes CDR1 MNHEY and CDR2 SVGAGI. This CDR3 spans 16 amino acids. With 4 bases clipped from V and 0 bases from J, the junction kept 3 bases outside the gene matches. This chain's CDR3 is CASSSRQGATNEKLFF. In DNA form, the CDR3 reads TGTGCCAGCAGTTCTCGACAGGGGGCAACTAATGAAAAACTGTTTTTT.

V usage is TRBV6-6 and J usage is TRBJ2-2, with D perhaps TRBD1 (5 bases). V lost 4 bases, J lost 5 bases, and 8 bases lay in between. The CDR3 has 13 residues. The germline gives CDR1 MNHNY, CDR2 SVGAGI (reference sequence). CDR3 bases: TGTGCCAGCAGTTTCAGGGAAACCGGGGAGCTGTTTTTT. Translating it yields CASSFRETGELFF.

This chain uses TRBV4-2 with TRBJ1-6, with D maybe TRBD1 (6 bases). Trimming stripped 1 base from V and 9 bases from J, with 16 bases between. Germline V gene data show CDR1 as LGHNA and CDR2 as YNFKEQ. This CDR3 is built from 16 residues. CDR3 nucleotide sequence: TGTGCCAGCAGCCAAGCACAGGGACGGTTTGGTTCACCCCTCCACTTT. Translating it yields CASSQAQGRFGSPLHF.

The gene calls are TRBV14 and TRBJ2-7; 9 positions match TRBD1. Germline V gene sequence: CDR1 SGHDN, CDR2 FVKESK. J was trimmed by 3 bases and V by 1 base; bases with no gene match: 10. The CDR3 is made up of 17 amino acids. The CDR3 is CASSQGHRTGENYEQYF. CDR3 DNA: TGTGCCAGCAGCCAAGGCCATCGGACAGGGGAGAACTACGAGCAGTACTTC.

This chain links TRBV7-9 with TRBJ2-7; D gene ambiguous. This CDR3 comprises 15 residues. Germline CDR1 and CDR2: SEHNR and FQNEAQ (reference sequence). With 2 bases removed from V and 3 bases from J, the gap between germline ends came to 14 bases. This CDR3 is CASSLTRGSIYEQYF. The CDR3 nucleotides are TGTGCCAGCAGCTTAACTCGCGGCAGTATCTACGAGCAGTACTTC.